This T cell receptor beta chain appears in the sequencing data of a study of response to subunit inactivated influenza vaccine. Study observations and caveats: Each seasonal flu vaccination may recruit only limited new T cells, authors suggested.

This clonotype has a handful of counts. Its antigen is unidentified. MiXCR, applied by TCRdb to the RT-PCR reads, yields one record per CDR3 protein. The table lists 500,000 to 750,000 distinct CDR3 sequences, less than 15% of them singletons. The CDR3 is 16 residues long. Losses at the gene ends were 5 bases for V and 0 bases for J; bases not matched to a gene: 7. CDR1 is LGHNA and CDR2 is YNFKEQ in the germline V gene. The clonotype originates from a man aged 50-60 years who received an inactivated influenza vaccine. The chain uses TRBV4-2 and TRBJ1-1; 9 bases map to TRBD1. Source: PBMCs from blood, taken about 11 days after vaccination. The CDR3 protein is CASSTGQGALNTEAFF. The CDR3 DNA sequence: TGTGCCAGCAGCACGGGACAGGGCGCTTTGAACACTGAAGCTTTCTTT.